Only a few counts were recorded for the clone carrying this TCR beta chain. Its target is not known. This entry comes from a study of T cells after yellow fever vaccination. General study results and limits: The presence of abundant clonotypes contaminating from the bulk population was possible in FACS-sorted repertoires. It was a weaker secondary response, yet one that peaked faster, at day 5 versus 15. Researchers noted that a small share of clonotypes showed up in both CD4 and CD8 compartments.

A process of 5'RACE template switching, which added a universal primer site and UMIs, was used to make TCR cDNA. TCRdb itself ran the 5' RACE reads through MiXCR, one entry per CDR3 protein. The profile shows fewer than 500,000 distinct CDR3 sequences, under 20% of them singletons. The germline gives CDR1 MNHNS, CDR2 SASEGT. V lost 9 bases and J lost 5, with 14 bases in between. The CDR3 sequence is 13 residues long. Source: PBMCs, taken before the yellow fever booster vaccination. The TCR was taken from a man aged 18 to 30 who received the YFV17D yellow fever vaccine. The rearrangement joins TRBV6-1 to TRBJ1-5; D is perhaps TRBD1 (5 bases). CDR3 in DNA: TGTGCCAGTTCCCCCAGGGAGGATCAGCCCCAGCATTTT. Translated: CASSPREDQPQHF.